This TCR beta chain was captured in a study of vaccination effects on CD4 cells after COVID-19. The data were produced by immunoSEQ multiplex PCR, yet TCRdb's version contains in-frame clones alone and is incomplete. The sample holds fewer than 25,000 clones, roughly 72% seen once. Concerning this clone: Antigen unknown.

The V end was cut by 4 bases, the J end by 2 bases, with 12 bases between. The CDR3 covers 14 residues. Germline CDR1 LGHDT, CDR2 YNNKEL (reference sequence). CD4+ T cells specific for antigen were expanded with viral peptide pools by the ViraFEST assay before sequencing. CD4+ T cell isolation took place after 10 days of culture. All study participants received two doses of BNT162b2 or mRNA-1273 vaccine. Wells of around 2 million PBMC each were grown with 8.5 to 10 IU/ml IL-2 and approximately 9.6 ug/ml peptides. On day 3 and again on day 7, half the medium was replaced with IL-2 medium. The sample here was CD4+ T cells from PBMCs cultured with HCoV-NL63 spike peptides, taken after COVID-19 vaccination. The sequence was obtained from a human donor who received a COVID-19 vaccine. This chain links TRBV3-1 (or the pseudogene TRBV3-2) with TRBJ2-7; D possibly uses TRBD1 or TRBD2 (5 bases each). The CDR3 sequence: CASSLRDGPYEQYF. The CDR3 DNA reads as TGTGCCAGCAGCCTGAGGGACGGACCCTACGAGCAGTACTTC.